Shown below are 14 T cell receptor beta chains from a single sample sequenced in a study of T cell clonality in common variable immunodeficiency. Sequencing was performed with immunoSEQ multiplex PCR; in TCRdb, only in-frame clones are kept and a portion is missing. The sample yields tens of thousands of clones, without any singletons. The sample consisted of peripheral blood mononuclear cells. Every receptor here comes from a person aged 18 to 75 in good health.

This clone was detected many times. The read finishes 3 residues shy of the CDR3 end, and the germline J gene is used to complete it. The same CDR3 is also encoded by other DNA sequences in this sample. The chain employs TRBV20-1 and TRBJ2-1; 11 nucleotides line up with TRBD2. J gave up 4 bases and V 0 bases, and 2 bases lay outside the gene matches. The CDR3 loop spans 15 amino acids. Germline V gives CDR1 DFQATT, CDR2 SNEGSKA (reference sequence). This chain's CDR3 is CSARDGTSGYNEQFF. The DNA read from the CDR3 is TGCAGTGCTAGAGACGGGACTAGCGGTTACAATGAG.

This clone occurred many times. The observed sequence ends 3 residues before the CDR3 terminus, with the missing tail filled in from the germline J gene. The chain is built from TRBV7-6 and TRBJ2-7, with 7 bases aligning to TRBD1. The CDR3 spans 15 residues. CDR1 and CDR2 from the germline V gene are SGHVS and FNYEAQ. Germline trimming cut 4 bases from V and 1 base from J; bases unmatched to any gene: 7. CDR3 bases read: TGTGCCAGCAGCTCCCACCCGGGACAGTCCTACGAG. The encoded protein is CASSSHPGQSYE. The full CDR3 sequence reads CASSSHPGQSYEQYF.

There are many counts of this clone. Read sequence stops 3 residues before the CDR3 end, and the germline J gene provides the missing end. The chain recombines TRBV20-1 with TRBJ2-3; perhaps TRBD2 as D (6 bases). V lost 5 bases and J lost 2, with 17 bases in between. The CDR3 runs to 15 residues. The germline gives CDR1 DFQATT, CDR2 SNEGSKA (reference sequence). The covered CDR3 bases are TGCAGTGCTCAACGGACGGGACTGAACACAGATACG. Translated, it gives CSAQRTGLNTDT. The CDR3 reads in full as CSAQRTGLNTDTQYF.

Notes on this clone: The CDR3 extends 3 residues past the end of the read, so its final part is completed from the germline J gene. The J gene is TRBJ1-1, the V gene TRBV18, with D unresolved. This CDR3 is 16 amino acids long. Germline CDR1 reads KGHSH; CDR2 reads LQKENI. Trimming stripped 1 base from V and 3 bases from J, with 15 bases between. CDR3 bases read: TGTGCCAGCTCACCACAACTCCGGCGGTTGGACACTGAA. It translates to CASSPQLRRLDTE. The whole CDR3 region reads CASSPQLRRLDTEAFF.

The table lists this clone with a few counts. The missing CDR3 end, 3 residues past where the read stops, is filled in from the germline J gene. The chain carries TRBV7-9 and TRBJ2-3; 7 positions agree with TRBD2. The CDR3 consists of 15 residues. In germline, CDR1 is SEHNR, CDR2 FQNEAQ (reference sequence). Incomplete CDR3 DNA: TGTGCCAGCAGCTTCGGGGGGTATAGCAATCAGCCG. It specifies CASSFGGYSNQP. The full-length CDR3 reads as CASSFGGYSNQPQYF.

This clone has a count of ten or more. The read ends 3 residues shy of where the CDR3 ends; the end is completed using the germline J gene. The chain links TRBV6-2 or TRBV6-3 to TRBJ2-1, with D unresolved. The CDR3 extends over 14 amino acids. The V end was cut by 4 bases, the J end by 7 bases, with 14 bases between. Germline V gene data show CDR1 as MNHEY and CDR2 as SVGEGT. The CDR3 DNA, read in part, is TGTGCCAGCAGTTCCCCGAGAGAAGGGAATGAG. Protein sequence: CASSSPREGNE. The whole CDR3 protein reads CASSSPREGNEQFF.

This clone was picked up many times. The read finishes 3 residues shy of the CDR3 end, and the germline J gene is used to complete it. V usage is TRBV5-6 and J usage is TRBJ1-2; D is unclear. Germline V gene data show CDR1 as SGHDT and CDR2 as YYEEEE. V was clipped by 5 bases and J by 4 bases, with 18 bases between them. The CDR3 has 15 amino acids. CDR3 loop: CASSPNSGVGYGYTF. The sequenced CDR3 bases are TGTGCCAGCAGTCCAAACAGCGGCGTAGGCTATGGC.

This clone was picked up many times. The CDR3 is cut off 3 residues early in the read; its end comes from the germline J gene. The V call is TRBV19, the J call TRBJ1-2, with a tentative D call TRBD1 (5 bases). The CDR3 totals 12 residues. CDR1 and CDR2 from the germline V gene are LNHDA and SQIVND (reference sequence). The part of the CDR3 DNA that was read is TGTGCCAGTAGTTTTCAGGGAGGCGGC. The encoded protein is CASSFQGGG. The full CDR3 sequence reads CASSFQGGGYTF.

The table lists this clone with many counts. The read ends 3 residues early relative to the CDR3; the germline J gene fills the gap. V usage is TRBV12-5 and J usage is TRBJ2-3, with D maybe TRBD2 (7 bases). CDR3 length: 14 residues. The germline V gene encodes CDR1 LGHNT and CDR2 FRNRAP. V lost 6 bases, J lost 5 bases, and 15 bases lay in between. CDR3 bases read: TGTGCTAGTGGAGGTGGGGGGGCCGTAGATACG. The encoded protein is CASGGGGAVDT. The entire CDR3 protein is CASGGGGAVDTQYF.

This clone occurred many times. Coverage ceases 3 residues before the CDR3 finishes, and the germline J gene fills in the end. The chain combines TRBV5-1 with TRBJ2-2; D is perhaps TRBD1 (8 bases). The CDR3 consists of 16 residues. V lost 4 bases to trimming and J lost 2 bases, with 15 bases between them. Germline CDR1 reads SGHRS; CDR2 reads YFSETQ. The CDR3 DNA, read in part, is TGCGCCAGCAGCAAAACAGGGGGGGAAAACACCGGGGAG. This translates into CASSKTGGENTGE. The whole CDR3 sequence is CASSKTGGENTGELFF. The full variable domain, with the rest looked up from reference TRBV5-1 and TRBJ2-2, is KAGVTQTPRYLIKTRGQQVTLSCSPISGHRSVSWYQQTPGQGLQFLFEYFSETQRNKGNFPGRFSGRQFSNSRSEMNVSTLELGDSALYLCASSKTGGENTGELFFGEGSRLTVL.

There are many counts of this clone. The DNA ends 3 residues before the CDR3 does, and the rest of the CDR3 is filled in from the germline J gene. The chain has TRBV6-2 or TRBV6-3 and TRBJ2-6; D perhaps matches TRBD2 (5 bases). CDR1 and CDR2 from the germline V gene are MNHEY and SVGEGT. V gave up 6 bases and J gave up 0 bases, with 9 bases separating them. The CDR3 consists of 15 residues. Incomplete CDR3 DNA: TGTGCCAGCAGCCACCGGGGCTCTGGGGCCAACGTC. This gives the protein CASSHRGSGANV. The whole CDR3 sequence is CASSHRGSGANVLTF.

This clone has at least ten counts. The CDR3 end lies 3 residues beyond the end of the read and is filled in from the germline J gene. The gene calls are TRBV18 and TRBJ2-5; the D gene is possibly TRBD2 (6 bases). Looked up from germline, CDR1 is KGHSH and CDR2 is LQKENI. Trimming removed 3 bases from V and 5 bases from J, with 19 bases in between. CDR3 length equals 16 residues. The part of the CDR3 DNA that was read is TGTGCCAGCTCACCTGCTTCGGAGGGGCTAGGGGAGACC. It codes for CASSPASEGLGET. The full CDR3 sequence reads CASSPASEGLGETQYF. Full variable domain (missing parts from reference TRBV18 and TRBJ2-5): NAGVMQNPRHLVRRRGQEARLRCSPMKGHSHVYWYRQLPEEGLKFMVYLQKENIIDESGMPKERFSAEFPKEGPSILRIQQVVRGDSAAYFCASSPASEGLGETQYFGPGTRLLVL.

To note about this clone: The read falls 3 residues short of the CDR3 end, and the missing part is taken from the germline J gene. The chain joins TRBV7-2 to TRBJ2-3; D not certain. Germline V lookup: CDR1 SGHTA, CDR2 FQGNSA. The CDR3 is 13 residues long. The CDR3 is CASSAAGRETQYF. The covered CDR3 bases are TGTGCCAGCAGCGCCGCCGGTAGAGAGACG.

This clone has at least ten counts. The read ends 3 residues shy of where the CDR3 ends; the end is completed using the germline J gene. This chain uses TRBV20-1 with TRBJ1-1; D uncertain. Trimming took off 5 bases at V and 5 bases at J, with 12 bases between the two ends. Germline CDR1 reads DFQATT; CDR2 reads SNEGSKA (reference sequence). CDR3 size: 12 residues. The CDR3: CSAGPGVTEAFF. The part of the CDR3 DNA that was read is TGCAGTGCTGGACCCGGGGTGACTGAA.